This T cell receptor (beta chain) was sequenced in a study of radiation and T cells in renal cell carcinoma. The study's findings and limits: Without pretreatment biopsies, baseline tumor clonotype presence was undetermined.

The CDR3 covers 15 residues. Between the trimmed V and J ends, which lost 4 bases and 5 bases, there was a span of 17 bases. CDR1 and CDR2 from the germline V gene are MNHNS and SASEGT. As for time point: blood 4 weeks post-SBRT, at nephrectomy. The treatment denotes: 15 Gy SBRT to primary tumor, nephrectomy 4 weeks later. Nephrectomy followed 15 Gy stereotactic body radiation by 4 weeks. Blood was sampled at baseline, 2 weeks and 4 weeks after SBRT. The tumor was a clear cell renal cell carcinoma. This clone was seen more than once but under ten times. Antigen specificity is unknown. Clones were read by immunoSEQ multiplex PCR, and TCRdb kept only the in-frame ones, dropping some. The sample has around 180,000 clones; about nine tenths are singletons.

The origin of this receptor is a woman in her forties or fifties with renal cell carcinoma. The chain carries TRBV6-1 and TRBJ1-1; possible D gene TRBD1, 5 bases. The sample consisted of blood, taken from a patient whose treatment included radiotherapy and nephrectomy. The CDR3 loop is CASSAPGGKVTEAFF. For the CDR3, the DNA is TGTGCCAGCAGTGCCCCCGGGGGTAAGGTTACTGAAGCTTTCTTT.